This entry concerns a single T cell receptor (beta chain). Its antigen remains unidentified. The CDR3 is 15 amino acids. Germline loops: CDR1 MDHEN, CDR2 SYDVKM. These data come from a study of CXCR3-negative and CXCR3-positive naive CD8 T cells. Study background: Sequencing brought in about 140 million TRB reads altogether, and each library got about 1.5 +/- 0.3 million. The study, taken as a whole, reports: CXCR3-positive naive cells had more hydrophobic TRB CDR3s than CXCR3-negative naive cells. Memory cells showed distinct TRBV-TRBJ patterns, while the two naive subsets matched.

Each TRB cDNA library was prepared by 5' RACE (with UMI labels). For each CDR3 protein, TCRdb gives one entry from its re-call of the 5' RACE reads, without DNA. This table lists some 140,000 distinct CDR3 sequences. Triplicate sorts, approximately 290,000 cells apiece, were made for each CD8+ T cell subset. The sequenced sample was naive CXCR3+ CD8+ T cells from blood. Subset described: CD45RO-CCR7+CD27+CD95- naive CD8+ T cells expressing CXCR3 (TNR3+). This receptor was obtained from a human donor in good health. Some clones in this sample may be carry-over from other donors' samples. This chain connects TRBV28 to TRBJ2-7; TCRdb gives TRBD1 as the D gene, but with no DNA this cannot be confirmed. This CDR3 is CASSPGRSTTYEQYF.